Described below is a single T cell receptor (beta chain) sequence and its context. Antigen unknown. These data come from a study of T-cell reconstitution after alpha-beta-depleted transplantation in children. Study-wide points: Reportedly, alpha-beta T cells present about two months post-transplant originated from several hundred expanded clones of graft origin. T-cell numbers and diversity one year post-transplant derived largely from freshly generated T cells. After transplant, high TCRbeta diversity at day 60 in some patients arose from surviving recipient T cells and thymic progenitors.

TCRbeta library construction was performed incorporating unique molecular identifiers. MiXCR was run by TCRdb on the PCR reads, yielding one entry per CDR3 protein. The top ten hold about 4.6% of the sample, which has about 830,000 distinct CDR3 sequences, around 17% seen once. J gave up 5 bases and V 6 bases, and 9 bases lay outside the gene matches. This CDR3 contains 13 residues. Germline V gene lookup returns CDR1 DFQATT and CDR2 SNEGSKA (reference sequence). This rearrangement joins TRBV20-1 to TRBJ2-7, with TRBD2 matching 8 bases. The material sequenced was PBMCs, mostly from graft donor cells, taken 360 days after TCRalphabeta/CD19-depleted stem cell transplant. This sequence was found in a male patient younger than 18 who had a stem cell transplant for acute lymphoblastic leukemia, so the T cells may come from the graft donor. The CDR3 sequence is CSAPKAGENEQYF. The CDR3 DNA reads as TGCAGTGCCCCGAAAGCGGGAGAGAACGAGCAGTACTTC.